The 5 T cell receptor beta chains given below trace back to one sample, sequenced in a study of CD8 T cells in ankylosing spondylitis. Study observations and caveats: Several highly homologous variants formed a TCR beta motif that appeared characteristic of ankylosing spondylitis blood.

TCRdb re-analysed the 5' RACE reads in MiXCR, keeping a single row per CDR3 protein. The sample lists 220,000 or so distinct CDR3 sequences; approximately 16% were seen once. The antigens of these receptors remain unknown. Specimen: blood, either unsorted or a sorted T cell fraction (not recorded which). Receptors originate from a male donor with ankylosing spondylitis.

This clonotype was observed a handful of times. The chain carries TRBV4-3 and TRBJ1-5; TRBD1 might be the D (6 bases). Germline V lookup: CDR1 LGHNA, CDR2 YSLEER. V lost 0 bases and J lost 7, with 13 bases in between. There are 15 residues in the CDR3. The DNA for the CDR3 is TGCGCCAGCAGCCAAGATCGGGGGGCAGGCCAGCCCCAGCATTTT. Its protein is CASSQDRGAGQPQHF.

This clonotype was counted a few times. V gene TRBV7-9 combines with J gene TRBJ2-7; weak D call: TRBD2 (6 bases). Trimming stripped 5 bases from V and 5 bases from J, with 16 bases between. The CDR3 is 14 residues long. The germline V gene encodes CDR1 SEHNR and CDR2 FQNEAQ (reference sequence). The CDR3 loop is CASSPPGSAHEQYF. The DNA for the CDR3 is TGTGCCAGCAGCCCCCCCGGGAGCGCCCACGAGCAGTACTTC.

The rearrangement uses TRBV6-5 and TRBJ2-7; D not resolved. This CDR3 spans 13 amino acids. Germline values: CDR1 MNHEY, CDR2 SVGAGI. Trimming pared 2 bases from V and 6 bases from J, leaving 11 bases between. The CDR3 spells CASSYPPTREQYF. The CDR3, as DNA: TGTGCCAGCAGTTACCCCCCCACCCGCGAGCAGTACTTC.

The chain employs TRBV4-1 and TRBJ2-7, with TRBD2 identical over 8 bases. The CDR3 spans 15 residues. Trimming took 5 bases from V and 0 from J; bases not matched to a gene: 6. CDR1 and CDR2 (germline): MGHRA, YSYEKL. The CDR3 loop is CASSGLASGSYEQYF. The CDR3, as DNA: TGCGCCAGCAGCGGACTAGCTTCCGGCTCCTACGAGCAGTACTTC.

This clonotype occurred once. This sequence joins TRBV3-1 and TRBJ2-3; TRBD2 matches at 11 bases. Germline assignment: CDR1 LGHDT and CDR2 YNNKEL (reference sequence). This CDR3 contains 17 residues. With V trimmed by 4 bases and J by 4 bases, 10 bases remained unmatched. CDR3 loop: CASSRKGLAGGSDTQYF. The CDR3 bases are TGTGCCAGCAGCCGCAAAGGGCTAGCGGGGGGTTCAGATACGCAGTATTTT.